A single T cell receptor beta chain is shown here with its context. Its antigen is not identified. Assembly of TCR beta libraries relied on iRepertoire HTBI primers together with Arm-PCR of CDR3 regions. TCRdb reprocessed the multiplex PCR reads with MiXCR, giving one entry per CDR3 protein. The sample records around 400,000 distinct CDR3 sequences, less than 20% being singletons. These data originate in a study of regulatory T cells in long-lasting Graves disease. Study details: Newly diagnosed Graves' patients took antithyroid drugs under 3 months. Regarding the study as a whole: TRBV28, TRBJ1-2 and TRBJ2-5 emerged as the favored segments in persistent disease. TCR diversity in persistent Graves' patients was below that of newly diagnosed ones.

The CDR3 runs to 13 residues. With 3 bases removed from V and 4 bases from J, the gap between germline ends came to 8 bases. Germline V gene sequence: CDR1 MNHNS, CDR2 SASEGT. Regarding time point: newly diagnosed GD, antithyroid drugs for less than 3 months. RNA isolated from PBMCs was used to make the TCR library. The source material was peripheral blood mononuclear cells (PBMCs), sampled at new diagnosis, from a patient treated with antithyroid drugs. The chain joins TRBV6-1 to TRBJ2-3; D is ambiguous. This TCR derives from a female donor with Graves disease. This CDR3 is CASSDFLPDTQYF. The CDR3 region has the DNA TGTGCCAGCAGTGATTTCTTACCAGATACGCAGTATTTT.